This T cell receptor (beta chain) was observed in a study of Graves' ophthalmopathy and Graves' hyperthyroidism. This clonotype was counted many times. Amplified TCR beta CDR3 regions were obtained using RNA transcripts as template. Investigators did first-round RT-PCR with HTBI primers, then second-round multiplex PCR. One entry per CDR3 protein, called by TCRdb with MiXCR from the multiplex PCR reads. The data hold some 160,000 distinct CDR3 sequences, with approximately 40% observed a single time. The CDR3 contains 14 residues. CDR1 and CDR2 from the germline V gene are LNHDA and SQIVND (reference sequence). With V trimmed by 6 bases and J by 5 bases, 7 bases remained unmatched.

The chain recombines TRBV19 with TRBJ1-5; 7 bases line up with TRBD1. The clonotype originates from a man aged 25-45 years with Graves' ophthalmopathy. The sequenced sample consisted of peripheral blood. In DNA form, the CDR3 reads TGTGCCAGTAGGACAGGGAGGGGGTATCAGCCCCAGCATTTT. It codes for CASRTGRGYQPQHF.